Listed below are T cell receptor beta chains from one sample, sequenced in a study of T cell responses to AZD1222 COVID-19 vaccine. Repertoires were generated with immunoSEQ multiplex PCR, while TCRdb's copy carries only in-frame clones and drops some. Of 85,000 to 100,000 clones listed, around 84% are singletons. The sequencing here drew on peripheral blood, taken on day 0 of AZD1222 vaccination. These receptors originate from an adult in good health. Both conserved end residues are part of each CDR3. Fields, in order: CDR3 protein, CDR3 DNA, D gene, J gene, clone size, V gene. A D gene is named only where the DNA matches it firmly. Not all rows give a size; the values are once, few, many and, for expanded clones, a class.

CDR3aa: CAWSTMGAGRQYF
CDR3nt: TGTGCCTGGAGTACCATGGGGGCGGGGAGACAGTACTTC
d_gene: .
j_gene: TRBJ2-7
abundance: .
v_gene: TRBV30

CDR3aa: CASSVTLDSGANVLTF
CDR3nt: TGTGCCAGCAGTGTAACGCTTGACTCTGGGGCCAACGTCCTGACTTTC
d_gene: .
j_gene: TRBJ2-6
abundance: .
v_gene: TRBV6-1

CDR3aa: CASSPPDETQYF
CDR3nt: TGTGCCAGCTCACCGCCTGATGAGACCCAGTACTTC
d_gene: .
j_gene: TRBJ2-5
abundance: .
v_gene: TRBV18

CDR3aa: CATSRVGGTDTQYF
CDR3nt: TGTGCCACCAGCAGGGTGGGGGGGACAGATACGCAGTATTTT
d_gene: TRBD2
j_gene: TRBJ2-3
abundance: .
v_gene: TRBV15

CDR3aa: CASSPQGGTQYF
CDR3nt: TGTGCCAGCAGTCCACAGGGGGGGACCCAGTACTTC
d_gene: TRBD1
j_gene: TRBJ2-5
abundance: .
v_gene: TRBV6-5

CDR3aa: CASSLDQVDREAFF
CDR3nt: TGTGCCAGCAGCTTGGATCAAGTTGACAGGGAAGCTTTCTTT
d_gene: .
j_gene: TRBJ1-1
abundance: .
v_gene: TRBV5-8

CDR3aa: CASSPGLAGSEQYF
CDR3nt: TGTGCCAGCAGCCCGGGACTAGCGGGGAGCGAGCAGTACTTC
d_gene: TRBD2
j_gene: TRBJ2-7
abundance: .
v_gene: TRBV3-1/TRBV3-2

CDR3aa: CASSQGQTGIMRAYGYTF
CDR3nt: TGCGCCAGCAGCCAAGGGCAAACTGGGATTATGAGAGCCTATGGCTACACCTTC
d_gene: .
j_gene: TRBJ1-2
abundance: .
v_gene: TRBV4-1

CDR3aa: CASSPSRDRARAFF
CDR3nt: TGCGCCAGCAGCCCGTCCCGGGACAGGGCCAGGGCTTTCTTT
d_gene: TRBD1
j_gene: TRBJ1-1
abundance: .
v_gene: TRBV5-1

CDR3aa: CASSLEWMSSYNEQFF
CDR3nt: TGTGCCAGCAGCTTAGAGTGGATGAGCTCCTACAATGAGCAGTTCTTC
d_gene: .
j_gene: TRBJ2-1
abundance: .
v_gene: TRBV11-2

CDR3aa: CASAHGQNSYEQYF
CDR3nt: TGTGCCAGCGCCCATGGACAGAACTCCTACGAGCAGTACTTC
d_gene: .
j_gene: TRBJ2-7
abundance: .
v_gene: TRBV3-1/TRBV3-2

CDR3aa: CATSADSRYGYTF
CDR3nt: TGTGCCACCAGTGCTGATTCTAGGTATGGCTACACCTTC
d_gene: .
j_gene: TRBJ1-2
abundance: few
v_gene: TRBV24-1

CDR3aa: CASSSTLAGGLETQYF
CDR3nt: TGTGCCAGCAGCTCTACACTAGCGGGGGGGCTGGAGACCCAGTACTTC
d_gene: TRBD2
j_gene: TRBJ2-5
abundance: .
v_gene: TRBV7-9

CDR3aa: CAWGSYSNQPQHF
CDR3nt: TGTGCCTGGGGTTCTTATAGCAATCAGCCCCAGCATTTT
d_gene: .
j_gene: TRBJ1-5
abundance: .
v_gene: TRBV30

CDR3aa: CASRRKGQGGETQYF
CDR3nt: TGTGCCAGTAGGAGAAAGGGGCAGGGAGGGGAGACCCAGTACTTC
d_gene: TRBD2
j_gene: TRBJ2-5
abundance: .
v_gene: TRBV19

CDR3aa: CASSPSQTSSGNTIYF
CDR3nt: TGTGCCAGCTCACCGAGCCAAACGAGCTCTGGAAACACCATATATTTT
d_gene: .
j_gene: TRBJ1-3
abundance: few
v_gene: TRBV18

CDR3aa: CASSLQDRISGNTIYF
CDR3nt: TGTGCCAGCAGCTTACAGGACCGAATCTCTGGAAACACCATATATTTT
d_gene: .
j_gene: TRBJ1-3
abundance: .
v_gene: TRBV7-2

CDR3aa: CASSLVAGGAVNYGYTF
CDR3nt: TGTGCCAGCAGCTTAGTGGCAGGGGGCGCAGTTAACTATGGCTACACCTTC
d_gene: TRBD1
j_gene: TRBJ1-2
abundance: .
v_gene: TRBV7-8

CDR3aa: CASSQDRGSAGELFF
CDR3nt: TGTGCCAGCAGCCAGGACAGGGGCTCTGCCGGGGAGCTGTTTTTT
d_gene: TRBD1
j_gene: TRBJ2-2
abundance: once
v_gene: TRBV5-8

CDR3aa: CSDYGTTYGYTF
CDR3nt: TGCAGCGACTACGGGACGACCTATGGCTACACCTTC
d_gene: .
j_gene: TRBJ1-2
abundance: .
v_gene: TRBV29-1

CDR3aa: CASCLDDITRDTQYF
CDR3nt: TGCGCCAGCTGCTTGGACGATATTACCAGGGATACGCAGTATTTT
d_gene: .
j_gene: TRBJ2-3
abundance: .
v_gene: TRBV5-1

CDR3aa: CASSSTGVEQYF
CDR3nt: TGTGCCAGCAGCTCAACAGGGGTCGAGCAGTACTTC
d_gene: TRBD1
j_gene: TRBJ2-7
abundance: .
v_gene: TRBV3-1/TRBV3-2

CDR3aa: CASSPGLAGEVQYF
CDR3nt: TGTGCCAGCAGCCCCGGACTAGCGGGGGAAGTCCAGTACTTC
d_gene: TRBD2
j_gene: TRBJ2-5
abundance: .
v_gene: TRBV6-5

CDR3aa: CASSTSTFRSYEQYF
CDR3nt: TGTGCCAGTAGTACTTCGACCTTTCGCTCCTACGAGCAGTACTTC
d_gene: .
j_gene: TRBJ2-7
abundance: .
v_gene: TRBV19

CDR3aa: CASRQGNYGYTF
CDR3nt: TGTGCCAGCAGGCAGGGCAACTATGGCTACACCTTC
d_gene: .
j_gene: TRBJ1-2
abundance: .
v_gene: TRBV2

CDR3aa: CASSQYLGSRGETQYF
CDR3nt: TGCGCCAGCAGCCAATACTTGGGCAGTCGGGGGGAGACCCAGTACTTC
d_gene: .
j_gene: TRBJ2-5
abundance: .
v_gene: TRBV4-1

CDR3aa: CAWSVRGRPNTEAFF
CDR3nt: TGTGCCTGGAGTGTACGAGGGAGGCCGAACACTGAAGCTTTCTTT
d_gene: .
j_gene: TRBJ1-1
abundance: .
v_gene: TRBV30

CDR3aa: CASSFTSGRARDEQFF
CDR3nt: TGTGCCAGCAGCTTTACTAGCGGGAGGGCCCGGGATGAGCAGTTCTTC
d_gene: TRBD2
j_gene: TRBJ2-1
abundance: .
v_gene: TRBV7-2

CDR3aa: CASSGSGRDHNEQFF
CDR3nt: TGTGCCAGCAGCGGATCCGGGAGAGATCACAATGAGCAGTTCTTC
d_gene: .
j_gene: TRBJ2-1
abundance: .
v_gene: TRBV7-3

CDR3aa: CASSPLAAAGETQYF
CDR3nt: TGTGCCAGCTCACCTTTAGCGGCGGCTGGAGAGACCCAGTACTTC
d_gene: .
j_gene: TRBJ2-5
abundance: .
v_gene: TRBV18

CDR3aa: CASSFDGTFYGYTF
CDR3nt: TGTGCCAGCAGCTTCGACGGTACCTTCTATGGCTACACCTTC
d_gene: .
j_gene: TRBJ1-2
abundance: .
v_gene: TRBV7-9

CDR3aa: CASSSEGFSGANVLTF
CDR3nt: TGTGCCAGTAGTAGTGAGGGCTTTTCTGGGGCCAACGTCCTGACTTTC
d_gene: .
j_gene: TRBJ2-6
abundance: .
v_gene: TRBV19

CDR3aa: CASSLVVQGDEKLFF
CDR3nt: TGTGCCAGCAGCTTAGTAGTGCAGGGTGATGAAAAACTGTTTTTT
d_gene: .
j_gene: TRBJ1-4
abundance: .
v_gene: TRBV7-6

CDR3aa: CASSFRTGNYGYTF
CDR3nt: TGCGCCAGCAGTTTCCGGACAGGAAACTATGGCTACACCTTC
d_gene: TRBD1
j_gene: TRBJ1-2
abundance: .
v_gene: TRBV5-1

CDR3aa: CASSIAGGPSDTQYF
CDR3nt: TGTGCCAGCAGTATAGCGGGAGGGCCTAGCGATACGCAGTATTTT
d_gene: TRBD2
j_gene: TRBJ2-3
abundance: once
v_gene: TRBV11-3

CDR3aa: CASRGALYGYTF
CDR3nt: TGTGCCAGCAGAGGTGCACTCTATGGCTACACCTTC
d_gene: .
j_gene: TRBJ1-2
abundance: .
v_gene: TRBV28

CDR3aa: CASTPGQGIEEQYF
CDR3nt: TGTGCCAGCACACCGGGACAGGGGATCGAGGAGCAGTACTTC
d_gene: TRBD1
j_gene: TRBJ2-7
abundance: .
v_gene: TRBV4-2

CDR3aa: CASSQKGTGGDETQYF
CDR3nt: TGTGCCAGCAGCCAAAAAGGGACAGGGGGCGACGAGACCCAGTACTTC
d_gene: TRBD1
j_gene: TRBJ2-5
abundance: .
v_gene: TRBV3-1/TRBV3-2

CDR3aa: CASSLSGTSGRADTQYF
CDR3nt: TGTGCCAGCAGCTTATCCGGGACTAGCGGGAGGGCAGATACGCAGTATTTT
d_gene: TRBD2
j_gene: TRBJ2-3
abundance: .
v_gene: TRBV7-9

CDR3aa: CASSSEFRGGSTYGYTF
CDR3nt: TGTGCCAGCTCGTCCGAGTTCCGGGGAGGGTCAACCTATGGCTACACCTTC
d_gene: .
j_gene: TRBJ1-2
abundance: .
v_gene: TRBV5-6

CDR3aa: CAWSVLGGTGEAFF
CDR3nt: TGTGCCTGGAGTGTACTGGGGGGAACGGGTGAAGCTTTCTTT
d_gene: .
j_gene: TRBJ1-1
abundance: .
v_gene: TRBV30

CDR3aa: CASSEDQGVTEAFF
CDR3nt: TGTGCCAGCAGTGAAGATCAGGGGGTCACTGAAGCTTTCTTT
d_gene: TRBD1
j_gene: TRBJ1-1
abundance: .
v_gene: TRBV6-1

CDR3aa: CASSLGGGQGRNEQFF
CDR3nt: TGTGCCAGCAGCTTAGGTGGGGGACAGGGTCGCAATGAGCAGTTCTTC
d_gene: TRBD1
j_gene: TRBJ2-1
abundance: .
v_gene: TRBV11-3

CDR3aa: CASSLGADTGELFF
CDR3nt: TGTGCCAGCAGCTTAGGTGCGGACACCGGGGAGCTGTTTTTT
d_gene: .
j_gene: TRBJ2-2
abundance: .
v_gene: TRBV11-3

CDR3aa: CASSLTGGEATSSYEQYF
CDR3nt: TGTGCCAGCAGCCTGACAGGGGGCGAGGCGACAAGCTCCTACGAGCAGTACTTC
d_gene: TRBD1
j_gene: TRBJ2-7
abundance: .
v_gene: TRBV4-2

CDR3aa: CASSLIPFADTQYF
CDR3nt: TGTGCCAGCAGCCTGATCCCTTTTGCAGATACGCAGTATTTT
d_gene: .
j_gene: TRBJ2-3
abundance: .
v_gene: TRBV9

CDR3aa: CASSGRYEQYF
CDR3nt: TGTGCCAGCAGTGGCAGGTACGAGCAGTACTTC
d_gene: .
j_gene: TRBJ2-7
abundance: once
v_gene: TRBV2